The next 28 T cell receptor beta chains were all read from a single sample in a study of OX40 agonist ivuxolimab in advanced cancers. Clones were read by immunoSEQ multiplex PCR, and TCRdb kept only the in-frame ones, dropping some. The profile covers around 70,000 clones, with over 75% appearing a single time and more than 0.45% taken by the ten largest. The sample in question was CD4+ or CD8+ T cells sorted from blood, obtained in a trial of the OX40 agonist ivuxolimab. The receptors were sampled from an adult with an advanced solid tumor such as melanoma, head and neck, liver or kidney cancer.

The chain carries TRBV6-5 and TRBJ1-3; D remains unclear. The ends were cut back, 8 bases at V and 2 bases at J, with 13 bases in the middle. The CDR3 covers 14 residues. Germline loops: CDR1 MNHEY, CDR2 SVGAGI. The CDR3 nucleotides are TGTGCCAGCCTCTACGGGGTAGCTGGAAACACCATATATTTT. As protein: CASLYGVAGNTIYF.

This sequence joins TRBV25-1 and TRBJ2-7, with D unclear. V lost 1 base to trimming and J lost 0 bases, with 13 bases between them. The CDR3 is 16 amino acids. The germline V gene encodes CDR1 MGHDK and CDR2 SYGVNS. CDR3 region: CASSESTLLSSYEQYF. The CDR3 DNA sequence: TGTGCCAGCAGTGAATCGACTCTTTTAAGCTCCTACGAGCAGTACTTC.

The count of this clone is one. The V gene is TRBV18, the J gene TRBJ1-1; possibly TRBD1 for D (5 bases). Trimming took 3 bases from V and 6 from J, leaving 14 bases between them. This CDR3 is 14 amino acids long. Germline V gene lookup returns CDR1 KGHSH and CDR2 LQKENI. CDR3 region: CASSPGRGKSEAFF. The CDR3 bases are TGTGCCAGCTCACCGGGGCGGGGGAAGTCTGAAGCTTTCTTT.

The chain links TRBV27 to TRBJ2-1; 7 nucleotides align to TRBD2. With V trimmed by 7 bases and J by 5 bases, 11 bases remained unmatched. The germline V gene encodes CDR1 MNHEY and CDR2 SMNVEV (reference sequence). The CDR3 consists of 15 residues. The CDR3: CASIGVGGPHNEQFF. CDR3 sequence (DNA): TGTGCCAGCATCGGGGTGGGAGGGCCCCACAATGAGCAGTTCTTC.

The chain couples TRBV5-6 to TRBJ1-2, with a weak D call TRBD1 (5 bases). V was trimmed by 6 bases and J by 5 bases, leaving 14 bases between them. This CDR3 comprises 13 residues. Per the germline V gene, CDR1 is SGHDT and CDR2 is YYEEEE. The DNA of the CDR3 is TGTGCCAGCACCCCCGGGGGGTGGTATGGCTACACCTTC. Protein: CASTPGGWYGYTF. The entire variable domain, with the rest obtained from reference TRBV5-6 and TRBJ1-2, is as follows: DAGVTQSPTHLIKTRGQQVTLRCSPKSGHDTVSWYQQALGQGPQFIFQYYEEEERQRGNFPDRFSGHQFPNYSSELNVNALLLGDSALYLCASTPGGWYGYTFGSGTRLTVV.

The rearrangement uses TRBV18 and TRBJ1-2; TRBD1 matches at 7 bases. V shed 8 bases and J 0 bases; nucleotides not matched to a gene: 9. Germline CDR1 and CDR2: KGHSH and LQKENI. This CDR3 has 15 amino acids. CDR3 protein: CASTAGTASNYGYTF. The CDR3 coding sequence is TGTGCCAGCACGGCCGGGACAGCCTCTAACTATGGCTACACCTTC.

Note on this clone: The sample contains more than one DNA sequence encoding this CDR3. V is TRBV27 and J is TRBJ2-3, with unresolved D. V gave up 7 bases and J gave up 2 bases, with 4 bases separating them. CDR1 and CDR2 (germline): MNHEY, SMNVEV (reference sequence). This CDR3 region has 11 residues. The CDR3 DNA follows: TGTGCCAGCAACCCCACAGATACGCAGTATTTT. It yields the protein CASNPTDTQYF.

The chain links TRBV7-8 to TRBJ1-2; possible D gene TRBD1, 5 bases. Trimming left V 8 bases short and J 8 bases short, with 15 bases between. This CDR3 is built from 12 residues. The germline gives CDR1 SGHVS, CDR2 FQNEAQ. This chain's CDR3 is CASRVGEEGYTF. The CDR3 bases are TGTGCCAGCCGCGTGGGGGAAGAAGGCTACACCTTC.

The table lists this clone with a count of one. The genes are TRBV2 and TRBJ2-7, with 7 bases fitting TRBD1. The CDR3 sequence is 12 residues long. Germline-derived CDR1 and CDR2 are SNHLY and FYNNEI. With 6 bases clipped from V and 1 base from J, the junction kept 0 bases outside the gene matches. CDR3 DNA sequence: TGTGCCAGCAGGGACAGGTCCTACGAGCAGTACTTC. This gives the protein CASRDRSYEQYF.

This rearrangement joins TRBV5-1 to TRBJ2-5; 9 bases are shared with TRBD2. The V gene's germline CDR1 is SGHRS and CDR2 YFSETQ. J gave up 4 bases and V 4 bases, and 8 bases lay outside the gene matches. This CDR3 is 15 amino acids long. CDR3 DNA: TGCGCCAGCAGCCGAGGGCTAGCGGGAACAGAGACCCAGTACTTC. This sequence encodes CASSRGLAGTETQYF. The complete variable domain, with remaining parts taken from reference TRBV5-1 and TRBJ2-5, reads KAGVTQTPRYLIKTRGQQVTLSCSPISGHRSVSWYQQTPGQGLQFLFEYFSETQRNKGNFPGRFSGRQFSNSRSEMNVSTLELGDSALYLCASSRGLAGTETQYFGPGTRLLVL.

V is TRBV5-6 and J is TRBJ1-5; D is perhaps TRBD1 (6 bases). Trimming took off 1 base at V and 1 base at J, with 9 bases between the two ends. The CDR3 has 15 residues. Looked up from germline, CDR1 is SGHDT and CDR2 is YYEEEE. CDR3 in amino acids: CASSLSGQSNQPQHF. DNA of the CDR3: TGTGCCAGCAGCTTGTCAGGACAGAGCAATCAGCCCCAGCATTTT. Using reference TRBV5-6 and TRBJ1-5 for the parts outside the CDR3, the full variable domain is DAGVTQSPTHLIKTRGQQVTLRCSPKSGHDTVSWYQQALGQGPQFIFQYYEEEERQRGNFPDRFSGHQFPNYSSELNVNALLLGDSALYLCASSLSGQSNQPQHFGDGTRLSIL.

The chain employs TRBV10-3 and TRBJ2-5, with 7 positions matching TRBD2. This CDR3 has 14 residues. CDR1 is ENHRY, CDR2 SYGVKD, per germline. The V segment lost 3 bases and the J segment 4 bases; nucleotides outside the gene matches: 5. CDR3 in amino acids: CAISDRTGGETQYF. For the CDR3, the DNA is TGTGCCATCAGTGACCGGACGGGGGGAGAGACCCAGTACTTC.

The chain has TRBV6-5 and TRBJ1-2, with a tentative D call TRBD1 (6 bases). V lost 6 bases and J lost 8, with 16 bases in between. The CDR3 extends over 13 amino acids. From germline, CDR1 is MNHEY and CDR2 SVGAGI. The CDR3 sequence is CASSPRQERGYTF. CDR3 bases: TGTGCCAGCAGCCCAAGACAGGAACGCGGCTACACCTTC.

The V gene is TRBV4-2, the J gene TRBJ1-2, with D unresolved. The CDR3 has 15 residues. The V and J ends lost 0 bases and 1 base respectively, with 9 bases between them. In germline, CDR1 is LGHNA, CDR2 YNFKEQ. In DNA form, the CDR3 reads TGTGCCAGCAGCCAAGAACAGAGAATTAACTATGGCTACACCTTC. Translating gives CASSQEQRINYGYTF.

The genes are TRBV7-9 and TRBJ1-1; unclear D gene. From germline, CDR1 is SEHNR and CDR2 FQNEAQ (reference sequence). V was shortened by 1 base and J by 4 bases, with 10 bases between the two germline ends. This CDR3 has 14 amino acids. CDR3 sequence (DNA): TGTGCCAGCAGCTTAGATCTCGAGGGCACTGAAGCTTTCTTT. It specifies CASSLDLEGTEAFF.

The chain carries TRBV7-9 and TRBJ1-2; D ambiguous. V shed 1 base and J shed 6 bases, with 6 bases lying between them. The CDR3 is made up of 12 amino acids. The germline V gene encodes CDR1 SEHNR and CDR2 FQNEAQ (reference sequence). CDR3 protein: CASSLGSDGYTF. The CDR3, as DNA: TGTGCCAGCAGCTTAGGGTCCGATGGCTACACCTTC.

The chain has TRBV29-1 and TRBJ2-1; no clear D gene. Trimming shortened V by 5 bases and J by 10 bases, and 12 bases separated the two germline ends. The CDR3 runs to 11 residues. CDR1 is SQVTM and CDR2 is ANQGSEA in the germline V gene. The CDR3 region has the DNA TGCAGCGTTCCTCACCCTGGCGAGCAGTTCTTC. Protein: CSVPHPGEQFF.

This chain uses TRBV4-3 with TRBJ2-3; 8 bases map to TRBD2. CDR3 length: 16 residues. Germline CDR1 reads LGHNA; CDR2 reads YSLEER. With 0 bases clipped from V and 2 bases from J, the junction kept 4 bases outside the gene matches. The CDR3 spells CASSQEAAGDTDTQYF. CDR3 coding DNA: TGCGCCAGCAGCCAAGAGGCAGCGGGGGACACAGATACGCAGTATTTT.

V gene TRBV10-3 combines with J gene TRBJ1-1; no clear D gene. V was cut by 6 bases and J by 4 bases, with 18 bases left in between. CDR1 is ENHRY, CDR2 SYGVKD, per germline. CDR3 length: 15 amino acids. In DNA, the CDR3 is TGTGCCATCAGGGGAACCTCCGGGGAGGGCACTGAAGCTTTCTTT. Translation: CAIRGTSGEGTEAFF.

V gene TRBV27 combines with J gene TRBJ1-2; a possible D gene is TRBD1 (5 bases). The CDR3 sequence is 13 residues long. V gave up 3 bases and J gave up 7 bases, with 12 bases separating them. Germline CDR1 and CDR2: MNHEY and SMNVEV (reference sequence). Here the CDR3 DNA reads TGTGCCAGCAGTTTCGGGGGAGGCGGTGGCTACACCTTC. It translates to CASSFGGGGGYTF.

V is TRBV4-3 and J is TRBJ1-4, with 12 bases aligning to TRBD1. V shed 1 base and J 5 bases; nucleotides not matched to a gene: 11. The CDR3 is 19 residues long. CDR1 is LGHNA, CDR2 YSLEER, per germline. As DNA, the CDR3 is TGCGCCAGCAGCCAAGTAGTAGGGACAGGGGGCGGCCCGAATGAAAAACTGTTTTTT. Amino acids: CASSQVVGTGGGPNEKLFF.

Of note for this clone: Compared with germline, one end of the junction differs, possibly owing to a read error. Other nucleotide sequences in the sample specify the same CDR3. The J gene is TRBJ1-1, the V gene TRBV18, with a possible D match to TRBD1 (6 bases). Germline-derived CDR1 and CDR2 are KGHSH and LQKENI. The CDR3 consists of 16 residues. CDR3 in DNA: TGTGCCAGCTCACCCGATAGGGGGGGGGTGGCCACTGAAGCCTTCTTT. This encodes CASSPDRGGVATEAFF.

V gene TRBV18 combines with J gene TRBJ2-2; perhaps TRBD2 as D (5 bases). The CDR3 is made up of 16 amino acids. V dropped 2 bases and J dropped 4 bases, with 14 bases sitting between them. Looked up from germline, CDR1 is KGHSH and CDR2 is LQKENI. The chain's CDR3 is CASSPEGSPFTGELFF. CDR3 in DNA: TGTGCCAGCTCACCAGAAGGGAGTCCATTCACCGGGGAGCTGTTTTTT. The complete variable domain, with remaining parts taken from reference TRBV18 and TRBJ2-2, reads NAGVMQNPRHLVRRRGQEARLRCSPMKGHSHVYWYRQLPEEGLKFMVYLQKENIIDESGMPKERFSAEFPKEGPSILRIQQVVRGDSAAYFCASSPEGSPFTGELFFGEGSRLTVL.

This rearrangement joins TRBV6-1 to TRBJ2-5; no reliable D call. The CDR3 loop spans 14 amino acids. Germline V gives CDR1 MNHNS, CDR2 SASEGT. The ends were cut back, 9 bases at V and 3 bases at J, with 17 bases in the middle. CDR3 in amino acids: CASTRPTPEETQYF. The CDR3 bases are TGTGCCAGTACCCGCCCCACGCCCGAAGAGACCCAGTACTTC.

V gene TRBV11-2 combines with J gene TRBJ2-1, with D perhaps matching TRBD2 (5 bases). Trimming left V 5 bases short and J 4 bases short, with 18 bases between. The CDR3 extends over 16 amino acids. Per the germline V gene, CDR1 is SGHAT and CDR2 is FQNNGV. Written as DNA, the CDR3 is TGTGCCAGCAGCCAAATGGCGGCTAGCCAGTACAATGAGCAGTTCTTC. Translated: CASSQMAASQYNEQFF.

This clone was observed a single time. The chain combines TRBV11-2 with TRBJ2-7; unclear D gene. The germline V gene has CDR1 SGHAT and CDR2 FQNNGV. The CDR3 has 14 residues. Deletions cut 0 bases from V and 0 bases from J, with 6 bases between. The CDR3 loop is CASSLEGYSYEQYF. CDR3 sequence (DNA): TGTGCCAGCAGCTTAGAGGGTTACTCCTACGAGCAGTACTTC.

The rearrangement uses TRBV19 and TRBJ2-3; 16 nucleotides agree with TRBD2. The CDR3 length is 18 residues. V lost 4 bases, J lost 6 bases, and 10 bases stayed unmatched. Germline V CDR1 and CDR2: LNHDA, SQIVND (reference sequence). The DNA of the CDR3 is TGTGCCAGTAGTACCTACAGGGGACTAGCGGGGGGGCCCGATACGCAGTATTTT. Translation: CASSTYRGLAGGPDTQYF.

This clone was recorded a few times. This chain uses TRBV11-3 with TRBJ2-5, with TRBD2 matching over 14 bases. Losses at the gene ends were 5 bases for V and 4 bases for J; bases not matched to a gene: 6. The CDR3 covers 16 residues. Germline V gives CDR1 SGHNT, CDR2 YENEEA. CDR3 coding DNA: TGTGCCAGCAGCCTCGGGACTAGCGGGGGCCCAGAGACCCAGTACTTC. Encoded protein: CASSLGTSGGPETQYF.